A selection of T cell receptor beta chains follows, all from one sample in a study of spatial heterogeneity in lung cancer. TCRdb re-analysed the 5' RACE reads in MiXCR, keeping a single row per CDR3 protein. The sample shows about 1,200 distinct CDR3 sequences, less than 20% of them seen only once. The sample in question was lung tumor tissue, obtained at surgery. These receptors all come from a male donor with early-stage non-small cell lung cancer. The CDR3 runs from the conserved cysteine through the conserved F or W. Fields, in order: CDR3 protein, CDR3 DNA, V gene, clone size, J gene, D gene. A D gene is named only where the DNA matches it firmly. Rows may omit the clone size; those that give it use once, few, many or a size class.

CDR3aa: CASSGGTGRMNTEAFF; CDR3nt: TGCGCCAGCAGCGGCGGGACAGGGAGGATGAACACTGAAGCTTTCTTT; v_gene: TRBV5-1; abundance: medium-sized; j_gene: TRBJ1-1; d_gene: TRBD1
CDR3aa: CAITETPYNEQFF; CDR3nt: TGTGCCATCACCGAGACCCCCTACAATGAGCAGTTCTTC; v_gene: TRBV10-3; abundance: medium-sized; j_gene: TRBJ2-1; d_gene: .
CDR3aa: CASNRGARVHEQYF; CDR3nt: TGTGCCAGCAACCGGGGAGCCAGGGTCCACGAGCAGTACTTC; v_gene: TRBV3-1; abundance: medium-sized; j_gene: TRBJ2-7; d_gene: .
CDR3aa: CASSVEPHRGYTF; CDR3nt: TGTGCCAGCAGTGTTGAGCCCCACCGGGGCTACACCTTC; v_gene: TRBV6-1; abundance: large; j_gene: TRBJ1-2; d_gene: .
CDR3aa: CASSPGDTEAFF; CDR3nt: TGTGCCAGCAGCCCAGGGGACACTGAAGCTTTCTTT; v_gene: TRBV12-3/TRBV12-4; abundance: few; j_gene: TRBJ1-1; d_gene: .
CDR3aa: CASRAGLSSYNEQFF; CDR3nt: TGTGCCAGCAGGGCGGGACTTAGCTCCTACAATGAGCAGTTCTTC; v_gene: TRBV11-2; abundance: .; j_gene: TRBJ2-1; d_gene: .
CDR3aa: CAISVGGTDTQYF; CDR3nt: TGTGCCATCAGTGTTGGGGGCACAGATACGCAGTATTTT; v_gene: TRBV10-3; abundance: few; j_gene: TRBJ2-3; d_gene: .
CDR3aa: CAISGSVGTGGSGEQYF; CDR3nt: TGTGCCATCAGTGGAAGTGTAGGGACAGGGGGCTCGGGCGAGCAGTACTTC; v_gene: TRBV10-3; abundance: .; j_gene: TRBJ2-7; d_gene: TRBD1
CDR3aa: CASSPLGEKLFF; CDR3nt: TGTGCCAGCAGCCCCCTAGGTGAAAAACTGTTTTTT; v_gene: TRBV7-9; abundance: few; j_gene: TRBJ1-4; d_gene: .
CDR3aa: CASSSPGGGDTLNTEAFF; CDR3nt: TGTGCCAGCAGTTCCCCCGGGGGGGGCGATACCCTGAACACTGAAGCTTTCTTT; v_gene: TRBV12-3/TRBV12-4; abundance: few; j_gene: TRBJ1-1; d_gene: .
CDR3aa: CASSLAPAASNQPQHF; CDR3nt: TGTGCCAGCAGCTTAGCCCCGGCAGCTAGCAATCAGCCCCAGCATTTT; v_gene: TRBV7-9; abundance: large; j_gene: TRBJ1-5; d_gene: .
CDR3aa: CASSFTGGETYEQYF; CDR3nt: TGTGCCAGCAGCTTCACAGGGGGTGAGACCTACGAGCAGTACTTC; v_gene: TRBV7-9; abundance: few; j_gene: TRBJ2-7; d_gene: TRBD1
CDR3aa: CASSLATGTVNSYNEQFF; CDR3nt: TGTGCCAGCAGCTTAGCGACCGGGACGGTAAACTCCTACAATGAGCAGTTCTTC; v_gene: TRBV7-8; abundance: .; j_gene: TRBJ2-1; d_gene: .
CDR3aa: CASSQSVGQGESPLHF; CDR3nt: TGCGCCAGCAGTCAATCGGTGGGCCAGGGAGAGTCACCCCTCCACTTT; v_gene: TRBV23-1; abundance: large; j_gene: TRBJ1-6; d_gene: .
CDR3aa: CASSPRAHKNQPQHF; CDR3nt: TGTGCCAGCTCACCAAGGGCTCACAAGAATCAGCCCCAGCATTTT; v_gene: TRBV18; abundance: .; j_gene: TRBJ1-5; d_gene: .
CDR3aa: CASSLAGQGQPQHF; CDR3nt: TGTGCCAGCAGCTTAGCAGGGCAGGGTCAGCCCCAGCATTTT; v_gene: TRBV7-2; abundance: large; j_gene: TRBJ1-5; d_gene: .
CDR3aa: CASTYSGGPNTGELFF; CDR3nt: TGTGCCAGCACCTATAGCGGGGGGCCGAACACCGGGGAGCTGTTTTTT; v_gene: TRBV6-2/TRBV6-3; abundance: medium-sized; j_gene: TRBJ2-2; d_gene: TRBD2
CDR3aa: CASSLSSGSKIF; CDR3nt: TGTGCCAGCAGTTTAAGTTCCGGCAGTAAGATTTTT; v_gene: TRBV28; abundance: .; j_gene: TRBJ2-2; d_gene: .
CDR3aa: CASSFGGNEKLFF; CDR3nt: TGTGCCAGCAGTTTCGGGGGGAATGAAAAACTGTTTTTT; v_gene: TRBV27; abundance: medium-sized; j_gene: TRBJ1-4; d_gene: .
CDR3aa: CSARDLRQGQGGNQPQHF; CDR3nt: TGCAGTGCTAGAGATTTGCGACAGGGACAGGGAGGCAATCAGCCCCAGCATTTT; v_gene: TRBV20-1; abundance: large; j_gene: TRBJ1-5; d_gene: TRBD1
CDR3aa: CASRLGQGQFF; CDR3nt: TGTGCCAGCCGTCTGGGACAGGGGCAGTTCTTC; v_gene: TRBV27; abundance: .; j_gene: TRBJ2-1; d_gene: TRBD1
CDR3aa: CASSLGYRAQQETQYF; CDR3nt: TGTGCCAGCAGCTTAGGATACAGGGCCCAACAAGAGACCCAGTACTTC; v_gene: TRBV11-2; abundance: large; j_gene: TRBJ2-5; d_gene: .
CDR3aa: CASSSLAVSTDTQYF; CDR3nt: TGTGCCAGCAGCTCACTAGCGGTTAGCACAGATACGCAGTATTTT; v_gene: TRBV7-3; abundance: medium-sized; j_gene: TRBJ2-3; d_gene: TRBD2
CDR3aa: CAWSIAWDSNQPQHF; CDR3nt: TGTGCCTGGAGTATCGCCTGGGACAGTAATCAGCCCCAGCATTTT; v_gene: TRBV30; abundance: .; j_gene: TRBJ1-5; d_gene: TRBD1
CDR3aa: CASSLAVQETQYF; CDR3nt: TGTGCCAGCAGCTTAGCGGTCCAAGAGACCCAGTACTTC; v_gene: TRBV11-2; abundance: .; j_gene: TRBJ2-5; d_gene: .
CDR3aa: CASSARTGGPQETQYF; CDR3nt: TGTGCCAGCAGCGCAAGGACAGGGGGCCCCCAAGAGACCCAGTACTTC; v_gene: TRBV7-7; abundance: .; j_gene: TRBJ2-5; d_gene: TRBD1
CDR3aa: CASSPGTGVNNEQFF; CDR3nt: TGTGCCAGCAGCCCCGGGACAGGGGTCAACAATGAGCAGTTCTTC; v_gene: TRBV7-7; abundance: .; j_gene: TRBJ2-1; d_gene: TRBD1
CDR3aa: CASSVGQGGEQYF; CDR3nt: TGTGCCAGCAGCGTAGGGCAGGGGGGCGAGCAGTACTTC; v_gene: TRBV9; abundance: large; j_gene: TRBJ2-7; d_gene: .
CDR3aa: CASSYSKGFVTGELFF; CDR3nt: TGTGCCAGCAGTTACTCGAAGGGTTTCGTAACCGGGGAGCTGTTTTTT; v_gene: TRBV6-5; abundance: few; j_gene: TRBJ2-2; d_gene: .
CDR3aa: CSAYTSGLRNEQFF; CDR3nt: TGCAGTGCGTACACTAGCGGTTTGAGGAATGAGCAGTTCTTC; v_gene: TRBV20-1; abundance: few; j_gene: TRBJ2-1; d_gene: TRBD2
CDR3aa: CASSLAEGSRAQHF; CDR3nt: TGTGCCAGCAGCTTAGCTGAGGGAAGTAGGGCCCAGCATTTT; v_gene: TRBV7-9; abundance: medium-sized; j_gene: TRBJ1-5; d_gene: .
CDR3aa: CASSVTPGTEQFF; CDR3nt: TGTGCCAGCAGCGTGACCCCAGGGACTGAGCAGTTCTTC; v_gene: TRBV7-9; abundance: large; j_gene: TRBJ2-1; d_gene: .
CDR3aa: CASSLLGGPDETKAQYF; CDR3nt: TGTGCCAGCAGCCTGCTTGGGGGGCCCGACGAAACGAAGGCCCAGTACTTC; v_gene: TRBV5-4; abundance: medium-sized; j_gene: TRBJ2-5; d_gene: .
CDR3aa: CASSTDRGSGANVLTF; CDR3nt: TGTGCCAGCAGTACGGACAGGGGTTCTGGGGCCAACGTCCTGACTTTC; v_gene: TRBV28; abundance: .; j_gene: TRBJ2-6; d_gene: TRBD1
CDR3aa: CASSYSGADTQYF; CDR3nt: TGTGCCAGCAGTTACTCCGGGGCAGATACGCAGTATTTT; v_gene: TRBV6-5; abundance: .; j_gene: TRBJ2-3; d_gene: .
CDR3aa: CASSNRGLDEKLFF; CDR3nt: TGCGCCAGCAGCAACAGGGGACTGGATGAAAAACTGTTTTTT; v_gene: TRBV5-1; abundance: .; j_gene: TRBJ1-4; d_gene: TRBD1
CDR3aa: CASSLGGQVNTYEQYF; CDR3nt: TGCGCCAGCAGCTTGGGTGGACAGGTAAACACCTACGAGCAGTACTTC; v_gene: TRBV5-1; abundance: large; j_gene: TRBJ2-7; d_gene: TRBD1
CDR3aa: CASSYGDSYEQYF; CDR3nt: TGTGCCAGCAGTTACGGTGACTCCTACGAGCAGTACTTC; v_gene: TRBV27; abundance: hyperexpanded; j_gene: TRBJ2-7; d_gene: .
CDR3aa: CASSLAGSYNEQFF; CDR3nt: TGTGCCAGCAGTTTAGCGGGCTCCTACAATGAGCAGTTCTTC; v_gene: TRBV12-3/TRBV12-4; abundance: .; j_gene: TRBJ2-1; d_gene: .
CDR3aa: CASSLNAGLNEQFF; CDR3nt: TGCGCCAGCAGCTTGAATGCGGGGTTGAATGAGCAGTTCTTC; v_gene: TRBV5-1; abundance: few; j_gene: TRBJ2-1; d_gene: .
CDR3aa: CASSINGGQPQHF; CDR3nt: TGTGCCAGTAGTATTAATGGGGGTCAGCCCCAGCATTTT; v_gene: TRBV19; abundance: large; j_gene: TRBJ1-5; d_gene: .
CDR3aa: CASSLTPAGGTEQYF; CDR3nt: TGTGCCAGCAGCTTAACCCCAGCGGGGGGGACCGAGCAGTACTTC; v_gene: TRBV7-3; abundance: large; j_gene: TRBJ2-7; d_gene: TRBD2
CDR3aa: CASTLGDEQFF; CDR3nt: TGCGCCAGCACGCTGGGGGATGAGCAGTTCTTC; v_gene: TRBV5-1; abundance: once; j_gene: TRBJ2-1; d_gene: .
CDR3aa: CASSLRLAGQETQYF; CDR3nt: TGTGCCAGCAGCCTGAGACTAGCCGGCCAAGAGACCCAGTACTTC; v_gene: TRBV5-6; abundance: few; j_gene: TRBJ2-5; d_gene: TRBD2
CDR3aa: CAISDRASNSYNEQFF; CDR3nt: TGTGCCATCAGTGATAGAGCTTCTAACTCCTACAATGAGCAGTTCTTC; v_gene: TRBV10-3; abundance: few; j_gene: TRBJ2-1; d_gene: .
CDR3aa: CASGKGPGDYNEQFF; CDR3nt: TGTGCCAGCGGCAAGGGGCCCGGGGACTACAATGAGCAGTTCTTC; v_gene: TRBV21-1; abundance: .; j_gene: TRBJ2-1; d_gene: .
CDR3aa: CASSYRYNEQFF; CDR3nt: TGTGCCAGCAGCTACCGGTACAATGAGCAGTTCTTC; v_gene: TRBV7-2; abundance: few; j_gene: TRBJ2-1; d_gene: .
CDR3aa: CSVEDQQGADGYTF; CDR3nt: TGCAGCGTTGAAGATCAACAGGGAGCGGATGGCTACACCTTC; v_gene: TRBV29-1; abundance: medium-sized; j_gene: TRBJ1-2; d_gene: .
CDR3aa: CSVRRQGAKGYTF; CDR3nt: TGCAGCGTTCGGAGACAGGGGGCGAAGGGCTACACCTTC; v_gene: TRBV29-1; abundance: large; j_gene: TRBJ1-2; d_gene: TRBD1
CDR3aa: CASSEALWSSTDTQYF; CDR3nt: TGTGCCAGCAGTGAAGCGCTTTGGAGTAGCACAGATACGCAGTATTTT; v_gene: TRBV2; abundance: large; j_gene: TRBJ2-3; d_gene: .
CDR3aa: CASSGGDRGSPLHF; CDR3nt: TGCGCCAGCAGTGGGGGAGACAGGGGTTCACCCCTCCACTTT; v_gene: TRBV10-2; abundance: medium-sized; j_gene: TRBJ1-6; d_gene: TRBD1
CDR3aa: CASSIATSFVTQYF; CDR3nt: TGTGCCAGTAGTATAGCGACTTCGTTTGTTACGCAGTATTTT; v_gene: TRBV19; abundance: medium-sized; j_gene: TRBJ2-3; d_gene: .
CDR3aa: CASSYSGQMSSYNEQFF; CDR3nt: TGCGCCAGCAGTTACTCGGGACAAATGAGCTCCTACAATGAGCAGTTCTTC; v_gene: TRBV23-1; abundance: .; j_gene: TRBJ2-1; d_gene: .
CDR3aa: CASSPGARTGELFF; CDR3nt: TGTGCCAGCAGCCCGGGGGCGCGGACCGGGGAGCTGTTTTTT; v_gene: TRBV11-2; abundance: .; j_gene: TRBJ2-2; d_gene: .
CDR3aa: CASSRQGRSTDTQYF; CDR3nt: TGTGCCAGCAGTAGACAGGGCAGGAGCACAGATACGCAGTATTTT; v_gene: TRBV6-5; abundance: large; j_gene: TRBJ2-3; d_gene: TRBD1